The 15 T cell receptor beta chains below were found in one sample sequenced in a study of identical twins. TCRdb passed the 5' RACE reads through MiXCR, listing each CDR3 protein once. Of under 1 million distinct CDR3 sequences in the sample, approximately 13% are singletons; the top ten hold around 1.6%. The sample was also linked to a second study, of yellow fever vaccine responses in identical twins.

The sequenced sample was PBMCs. The receptors here all came from a woman between 18 and 29 years old in good health.

This clonotype was observed a few times. The J gene is TRBJ2-1, the V gene TRBV12-3 or TRBV12-4; weak D call: TRBD2 (6 bases). V was trimmed by 8 bases and J by 3 bases, leaving 14 bases between them. There are 14 residues in the CDR3. CDR3 coding DNA: TGTGCCAGCCAGGGCGGGGTTTTCTACAATGAGCAGTTCTTC. This encodes CASQGGVFYNEQFF.

The chain combines TRBV5-1 with TRBJ2-3; D is undetermined. Per the germline V gene, CDR1 is SGHRS and CDR2 is YFSETQ. There are 18 residues in the CDR3. V was trimmed by 0 bases and J by 2 bases, leaving 19 bases between them. The CDR3 sequence is CASSLGPDNLRTTDTQYF. The CDR3 nucleotides read TGCGCCAGCAGCTTGGGGCCAGACAACCTACGCACCACAGATACGCAGTATTTT.

The chain has TRBV7-6 and TRBJ2-3; 10 bases map to TRBD2. The CDR3 is 16 residues long. The V and J ends lost 3 bases and 4 bases, in that order; junction bases with no gene match: 7. Germline V lookup: CDR1 SGHVS, CDR2 FNYEAQ. Here the CDR3 reads CASSLGSSGGADTQYF. Here the CDR3 DNA reads TGTGCCAGCAGCTTGGGTTCTAGCGGGGGAGCAGATACGCAGTATTTT.

This clonotype turned up a few times. The V gene is TRBV18, the J gene TRBJ2-3; the D is unclear. The CDR3 extends over 16 amino acids. Deletions cut 4 bases from V and 3 bases from J, with 17 bases between. Germline assignment: CDR1 KGHSH and CDR2 LQKENI. For the CDR3, the DNA is TGTGCCAGCTCACTCAGCTCGCAGAGCCTAACAGATACGCAGTATTTT. This translates into CASSLSSQSLTDTQYF.

This CDR3 reads CASSATGEYDIQYF. The CDR3, as DNA: TGTGCCAGCAGCGCTACAGGGGAGTACGACATTCAGTACTTC. The V call is TRBV7-9, the J call TRBJ2-4; the match to TRBD1 covers 7 bases. J lost 8 bases, V lost 5 bases, and 9 bases had no gene match. Germline lookup yields CDR1 SEHNR and CDR2 FQNEAQ (reference sequence). The CDR3 loop spans 14 amino acids.

This clonotype has only a few counts. V usage is TRBV27 and J usage is TRBJ2-5; possible D gene TRBD2, 6 bases. The CDR3 runs to 14 residues. The V and J ends lost 0 bases and 4 bases respectively, with 9 bases between them. Per germline, CDR1 MNHEY and CDR2 SMNVEV (reference sequence). The CDR3 bases are TGTGCCAGCAGTTTATCGCGGGGCGGAGAGACCCAGTACTTC. Translation: CASSLSRGGETQYF.

The chain uses TRBV4-1 and TRBJ2-2, with D tentatively TRBD2 (5 bases). Trimming shortened V by 1 base and J by 8 bases, and 14 bases separated the two germline ends. From germline, CDR1 is MGHRA and CDR2 YSYEKL. There are 15 residues in the CDR3. In DNA, the CDR3 is TGCGCCAGCAGCCAAGGGCTAGCTGAGCCGGGGGAGCTGTTTTTT. As protein: CASSQGLAEPGELFF.

This chain joins TRBV12-3 or TRBV12-4 and TRBJ2-7, with 9 bases lining up with TRBD1. Losses at the gene ends were 2 bases for V and 3 bases for J; bases not matched to a gene: 8. The CDR3 length is 16 residues. CDR3 loop: CASSLFGTGNLYEQYF. As DNA, the CDR3 is TGTGCCAGCAGTTTATTCGGGACAGGGAATCTCTACGAGCAGTACTTC.

This clonotype was counted only a few times. This chain connects TRBV15 to TRBJ2-3, with 11 bases lining up with TRBD1. The length of the CDR3 is 16 residues. V shed 5 bases and J 2 bases; nucleotides not matched to a gene: 6. Germline CDR1 and CDR2: LNHNV and YYDKDF (reference sequence). CDR3 residues: CATSPGQGAHTDTQYF. The CDR3, as DNA: TGTGCCACCAGCCCTGGACAGGGGGCACACACAGATACGCAGTATTTT.

The genes are TRBV5-6 and TRBJ1-5; D possibly corresponds to TRBD1 (5 bases). V was clipped by 0 bases and J by 0 bases, with 7 bases between them. This CDR3 has 15 residues. CDR1 and CDR2 from the germline V gene are SGHDT and YYEEEE. The DNA of the CDR3 is TGTGCCAGCAGCTTGGGGGGGGTTAGCAATCAGCCCCAGCATTTT. It yields the protein CASSLGGVSNQPQHF. Combining the CDR3 with reference TRBV5-6 and TRBJ1-5 gives the whole variable domain DAGVTQSPTHLIKTRGQQVTLRCSPKSGHDTVSWYQQALGQGPQFIFQYYEEEERQRGNFPDRFSGHQFPNYSSELNVNALLLGDSALYLCASSLGGVSNQPQHFGDGTRLSIL.

The sample holds many counts of this clonotype. The V gene is TRBV20-1, the J gene TRBJ2-7, with 8 bases fitting TRBD2. The V segment lost 6 bases and the J segment 3 bases; nucleotides outside the gene matches: 10. The germline gives CDR1 DFQATT, CDR2 SNEGSKA (reference sequence). The CDR3 is 14 amino acids. This CDR3 is CSALAGTRIYEQYF. For the CDR3, the DNA is TGCAGTGCGCTGGCCGGGACTAGGATCTACGAGCAGTACTTC.

This clonotype showed up many times. The chain is built from TRBV9 and TRBJ2-5; unclear D gene. The CDR3 runs to 15 residues. V was trimmed by 4 bases and J by 1 base, leaving 14 bases between them. Germline V gene data show CDR1 as SGDLS and CDR2 as YYNGEE. The CDR3 DNA sequence: TGTGCCAGCAGCAAGGTCGGTGGTTTCCAAGAGACCCAGTACTTC. Translated, it gives CASSKVGGFQETQYF.

A few counts support this clonotype. The V and J genes are TRBV7-7 and TRBJ2-1; the D is unclear. CDR1 and CDR2 from the germline V gene are SSHAT and FNYEAQ (reference sequence). This CDR3 contains 16 residues. V was shortened by 0 bases and J by 3 bases, with 12 bases between the two germline ends. The DNA for the CDR3 is TGTGCCAGCAGCTTAGCGCGAGAATCGAGCTACAATGAGCAGTTCTTC. As protein: CASSLARESSYNEQFF.

The V and J genes are TRBV12-3 or TRBV12-4 and TRBJ2-1, with TRBD2 identical over 8 bases. Germline trimming cut 6 bases from V and 10 bases from J; bases unmatched to any gene: 8. The CDR3 has 13 amino acids. Written as DNA, the CDR3 is TGTGCCAGCAGCCCCCCGCGGGGGGCCGAGCAGTTCTTC. Translating it yields CASSPPRGAEQFF.

The chain couples TRBV29-1 to TRBJ1-1; 7 nucleotides agree with TRBD1. This CDR3 comprises 14 residues. CDR1 and CDR2 (germline): SQVTM, ANQGSEA. The V and J ends lost 6 bases and 5 bases, in that order; junction bases with no gene match: 12. CDR3 amino acids: CSVLRGGLGTEAFF. In nucleotides, the CDR3 is TGCAGCGTCCTCAGGGGGGGATTGGGGACTGAAGCTTTCTTT.